Below are 15 T cell receptor beta chains sequenced from a single sample in a study of vaccination and CD4 T cells after COVID-19. Treatment given: approximately nine-day PBMC culture with coronavirus spike peptide pools or control peptides (ViraFEST assay). Cultured CD4+ T-cell DNA underwent Oncomine TCR Beta short-read sequencing. Each CDR3 protein is one row after TCRdb ran MiXCR on the PCR reads. The sample has over 15,000 distinct CDR3 sequences, roughly 50% seen once. These TCRs are of unknown antigen specificity. Sample: CD4+ T cells from blood, cultured in vitro. The source of these receptors is a human donor who had recovered from COVID-19.

CDR3 in DNA: TGTGCCAGCAGCCAAAACAGGGGTACTGAAGCTTTCTTT. Its translation: CASSQNRGTEAFF. V is TRBV7-2 and J is TRBJ1-1; 7 bases line up with TRBD1. This CDR3 contains 13 residues. Germline CDR1 is SGHTA and CDR2 is FQGNSA. Trimming at V came to 5 bases and at J to 5 bases, leaving 5 bases not matched to a gene.

V gene TRBV19 combines with J gene TRBJ1-2; a weak D match, TRBD1 (5 bases). The ends were cut back, 1 base at V and 4 bases at J, with 13 bases in the middle. The CDR3 spans 15 residues. The V gene's germline CDR1 is LNHDA and CDR2 SQIVND (reference sequence). The CDR3 loop is CASSIGPGGGYGYTF. The CDR3 DNA is TGTGCCAGTAGTATAGGTCCCGGCGGGGGCTATGGCTACACCTTC.

The gene calls are TRBV28 and TRBJ1-1; TRBD1 matches 8 bases. From germline, CDR1 is MDHEN and CDR2 SYDVKM. This CDR3 region has 15 residues. The J segment lost 0 bases and the V segment lost 6 bases, leaving 6 bases of the junction unmatched. In DNA form, the CDR3 reads TGTGCCAGCAGCCGGGACAGGACTCTGAACACTGAAGCTTTCTTT. Its protein product is CASSRDRTLNTEAFF.

This chain joins TRBV7-2 and TRBJ1-6; no reliable D call. The CDR3 is 14 residues long. The ends were cut back, 6 bases at V and 9 bases at J, with 15 bases in the middle. Germline-derived CDR1 and CDR2 are SGHTA and FQGNSA. CDR3 in amino acids: CASRSRAEGSPLHF. For the CDR3, the DNA is TGTGCCAGCAGGTCTCGGGCCGAGGGTTCACCCCTCCACTTT.

The chain combines TRBV19 with TRBJ2-3; 11 bases map to TRBD2. Germline V gene data show CDR1 as LNHDA and CDR2 as SQIVND (reference sequence). The CDR3 runs to 14 residues. With V trimmed by 8 bases and J by 6 bases, 7 bases remained unmatched. The CDR3 nucleotides read TGTGCCAGTTGTAGCGGGGGGGCAGGGGATACGCAGTATTTT. Translation: CASCSGGAGDTQYF.

Only a few counts were recorded for this clonotype. This chain connects TRBV6-1 to TRBJ2-1; D remains ambiguous. V was clipped by 2 bases and J by 5 bases, with 4 bases between them. The CDR3 runs 12 residues. CDR1 and CDR2 from the germline V gene are MNHNS and SASEGT. This CDR3 reads CASSELDNEQFF. CDR3 DNA: TGTGCCAGCAGTGAACTGGACAATGAGCAGTTCTTC.

This clonotype was detected a few times. The genes are TRBV7-3 and TRBJ2-2; D is possibly TRBD1 or TRBD2 (6 bases each). This CDR3 has 16 amino acids. Between the trimmed V and J ends, which lost 5 bases and 5 bases, there was a span of 18 bases. From germline, CDR1 is SGHTA and CDR2 FQGTGA. The CDR3: CASSTLPGALTGELFF. In DNA, the CDR3 is TGTGCCAGCAGCACCCTTCCGGGGGCGTTAACCGGGGAGCTGTTTTTT.

V is TRBV18 and J is TRBJ2-6; 7 bases map to TRBD1. Per germline, CDR1 KGHSH and CDR2 LQKENI. With 3 bases clipped from V and 2 bases from J, the junction kept 7 bases outside the gene matches. This CDR3 spans 17 amino acids. The CDR3 bases are TGTGCCAGCTCACCTCAGGGGGTCCGGCCTGGGGCCAACGTCCTGACTTTC. Translated: CASSPQGVRPGANVLTF. Supplemented by reference TRBV18 and TRBJ2-6, the full variable domain reads NAGVMQNPRHLVRRRGQEARLRCSPMKGHSHVYWYRQLPEEGLKFMVYLQKENIIDESGMPKERFSAEFPKEGPSILRIQQVVRGDSAAYFCASSPQGVRPGANVLTFGAGSRLTVL.

This chain connects TRBV12-3 or TRBV12-4 to TRBJ1-1; D gene ambiguous. This CDR3 has 16 residues. Trimming shortened V by 6 bases and J by 4 bases, and 21 bases separated the two germline ends. The chain's CDR3 is CASRRGKGPSSTEAFF. CDR3 in DNA: TGTGCCAGCAGGCGCGGGAAAGGCCCTTCGAGCACTGAAGCTTTCTTT.

This clonotype has only a few counts. J is TRBJ1-6 and V is TRBV7-2; D is unclear. Germline CDR1 SGHTA, CDR2 FQGNSA. Trimming left V 5 bases short and J 0 bases short, with 11 bases between. The CDR3 loop spans 16 amino acids. CDR3 DNA sequence: TGTGCCAGCAGCCCAGCGGGGAGCTCCTATAATTCACCCCTCCACTTT. Translated, it gives CASSPAGSSYNSPLHF.

The chain is built from TRBV27 and TRBJ1-2; D may be TRBD1 (5 bases). Trimming cost V 1 base and J 8 bases, with 11 bases left between them. The CDR3 length is 13 residues. CDR1 and CDR2 from the germline V gene are MNHEY and SMNVEV (reference sequence). The CDR3: CASSLLRGSGYTF. The CDR3 DNA is TGTGCCAGCAGTTTATTGCGGGGCTCGGGCTACACCTTC.

The chain employs TRBV9 and TRBJ1-1; D gene uncertain. The length of the CDR3 is 13 residues. V gave up 2 bases and J gave up 3 bases, with 8 bases separating them. Germline loops: CDR1 SGDLS, CDR2 YYNGEE. This chain's CDR3 is CASSVAVDTEAFF. The CDR3 DNA reads TGTGCCAGCAGCGTGGCTGTTGACACTGAAGCTTTCTTT.

This clonotype was recorded a few times. The chain recombines TRBV20-1 with TRBJ1-2, with D perhaps matching TRBD1 (5 bases). The germline CDR1 and CDR2 sequences are DFQATT and SNEGSKA (reference sequence). V lost 3 bases, J lost 7 bases, and 12 bases lay in between. This CDR3 is 12 amino acids long. The CDR3 loop reads CSASKGPSGYTF. The CDR3 coding sequence is TGCAGTGCTAGCAAGGGGCCCTCTGGCTACACCTTC.

V and J are TRBV7-6 and TRBJ1-6; tentative D call: TRBD1 (6 bases). With 4 bases removed from V and 7 bases from J, the gap between germline ends came to 11 bases. CDR3 length: 14 amino acids. From germline, CDR1 is SGHVS and CDR2 FNYEAQ. The CDR3 coding sequence is TGTGCCAGCAGCTACAGGGAAGGAAATTCACCCCTCCACTTT. Encoded protein: CASSYREGNSPLHF.

J is TRBJ1-1 and V is TRBV7-3; D perhaps matches TRBD1 (5 bases). V lost 3 bases and J 3 bases, leaving 8 bases between the germline ends. Germline CDR1 is SGHTA and CDR2 is FQGTGA. This CDR3 contains 13 residues. The CDR3 loop reads CASSLGVHTEAFF. Here the CDR3 DNA reads TGTGCCAGCAGCTTGGGGGTGCACACTGAAGCTTTCTTT.